Below, 2 T cell receptor beta chains from the same sample are listed, as sequenced in a study of a mutant IDH1 vaccine in newly diagnosed glioma. Some clones are missing from TCRdb's copy, which holds only in-frame ones; the method was immunoSEQ multiplex PCR. The table has 85,000 to 100,000 clones, about 90% seen once. Time point reported: baseline, week 1 (first vaccination visit). Treatment: pre-vaccination baseline after standard-of-care therapy. Material: PBMCs, obtained from a glioma patient treated with radiotherapy, temozolomide or both. These receptors all come from a woman aged 45-60 years with glioma.

In DNA form, the CDR3 reads TGTGCCAGCAGCTTAGTGGGCGGGAGCTTCGTCGATGAGCAGTTCTTC. Translation: CASSLVGGSFVDEQFF. The V call is TRBV7-2, the J call TRBJ2-1, with TRBD2 matching 7 bases. The CDR3 loop spans 16 amino acids. V shed 1 base and J 8 bases; nucleotides not matched to a gene: 11. Germline CDR1 SGHTA, CDR2 FQGNSA.

In nucleotides, the CDR3 is TGCGCCAGCAGACAGGGGGCTATCACTAATGAAAAACTGTTTTTT. Translating gives CASRQGAITNEKLFF. V and J are TRBV5-1 and TRBJ1-4; the match to TRBD1 covers 9 bases. Germline loops: CDR1 SGHRS, CDR2 YFSETQ. The CDR3 sequence is 15 residues long. Losses at the gene ends were 5 bases for V and 2 bases for J; bases not matched to a gene: 4.